These 27 T cell receptor beta chains share one sample of origin, sequenced in a study of radiation and T cells in renal cell carcinoma. The method was immunoSEQ multiplex PCR; TCRdb's version includes in-frame clones alone and lacks a portion of them. The sample shows roughly 80,000 clones, around four fifths of them seen only once. Regarding time point: blood 4 weeks post-SBRT, at nephrectomy. Treatment described: 15 Gy SBRT to primary tumor, nephrectomy 4 weeks later. The material sequenced was blood, taken from a patient whose treatment included radiotherapy and nephrectomy. The receptors were gathered from a woman aged 55 to 70 with renal cell carcinoma.

The V and J genes are TRBV9 and TRBJ2-5; D is unresolved. The germline CDR1 and CDR2 sequences are SGDLS and YYNGEE. The ends were cut back, 2 bases at V and 2 bases at J, with 13 bases in the middle. The CDR3 is made up of 15 amino acids. The CDR3 region has the DNA TGTGCCAGCAGCGTTTACTCGGGCACTCAAGAGACCCAGTACTTC. It specifies CASSVYSGTQETQYF.

This rearrangement joins TRBV18 to TRBJ2-7, with D unresolved. The CDR3 consists of 14 residues. In germline, CDR1 is KGHSH, CDR2 LQKENI. Deletions cut 6 bases from V and 2 bases from J, with 14 bases between. Here the CDR3 reads CASSPDFGTYEQYF. In DNA, the CDR3 is TGTGCCAGCTCCCCAGACTTTGGGACCTACGAGCAGTACTTC.

The rearrangement links TRBV5-1 to TRBJ2-3; possible D gene TRBD1, 5 bases. The CDR3 extends over 13 amino acids. Trimming removed 6 bases from V and 3 bases from J, with 11 bases in between. In germline, CDR1 is SGHRS, CDR2 YFSETQ. Written as DNA, the CDR3 is TGCGCCAGCAATGGGGCTTTAACAGATACGCAGTATTTT. The encoded protein is CASNGALTDTQYF.

This sequence joins TRBV7-9 and TRBJ1-6; TRBD1 might be the D (5 bases). The CDR3 is 13 amino acids. Germline loops: CDR1 SEHNR, CDR2 FQNEAQ (reference sequence). V dropped 3 bases and J dropped 10 bases, with 10 bases sitting between them. The CDR3 here is CASSLGRDSPLHF. The CDR3 nucleotides are TGTGCCAGCAGCTTGGGCAGGGACTCACCCCTCCACTTT.

This rearrangement joins TRBV7-9 to TRBJ2-3; D not resolved. The CDR3 spans 14 residues. Germline V lookup: CDR1 SEHNR, CDR2 FQNEAQ (reference sequence). Trimming left V 3 bases short and J 4 bases short, with 11 bases between. The CDR3 reads CASSFSSIADTQYF. The CDR3, as DNA: TGTGCCAGCAGCTTCAGTAGCATTGCAGATACGCAGTATTTT.

The V call is TRBV7-3, the J call TRBJ2-1; TRBD1 agrees at 8 bases. CDR3 length equals 15 residues. Germline V gives CDR1 SGHTA, CDR2 FQGTGA. The ends lost 5 bases at V and 4 bases at J; junction bases unmatched: 7. This CDR3 is CASSPQGALYNEQFF. CDR3 DNA sequence: TGTGCCAGCAGCCCTCAGGGGGCCTTGTACAATGAGCAGTTCTTC.

V usage is TRBV7-9 and J usage is TRBJ2-1; D may be TRBD2 (5 bases). The CDR3 is made up of 13 amino acids. V lost 3 bases and J lost 8, with 11 bases in between. Germline V gives CDR1 SEHNR, CDR2 FQNEAQ (reference sequence). CDR3: CASSFDYSHEQFF. CDR3 coding DNA: TGTGCCAGCAGCTTTGACTATAGCCATGAGCAGTTCTTC.

This chain links TRBV11-2 with TRBJ2-7, with D possibly matching TRBD2 (5 bases). Germline CDR1 reads SGHAT; CDR2 reads FQNNGV. The V gene lost 5 bases and the J gene lost 3 bases, with 11 bases spanning the gap. This CDR3 contains 13 residues. The chain's CDR3 is CASSLNSGYEQYF. The CDR3 coding sequence is TGTGCCAGCAGCCTAAACAGCGGCTACGAGCAGTACTTC.

Details on this clone: At one of its ends the junction is not consistent with the germline gene, which may arise from a read error. The chain couples TRBV7-7 to TRBJ2-3, with TRBD2 identical over 15 bases. CDR3 length equals 16 residues. Germline V gene data show CDR1 as SSHAT and CDR2 as FNYEAQ (reference sequence). The CDR3 sequence: CASSQGTSGGTDTQYF. CDR3 coding DNA: TGTGCTAGCAGCCAGGGGACTAGCGGGGGGACAGATACGCAGTATTTT.

This clone was seen a few times. V is TRBV18 and J is TRBJ2-3, with 7 nucleotides matching TRBD1. Germline V gene lookup returns CDR1 KGHSH and CDR2 LQKENI. J was trimmed by 8 bases and V by 3 bases; bases with no gene match: 5. The CDR3 covers 13 residues. CDR3 in DNA: TGTGCCAGCTCACCCCAGGGGGAAGGTACGCAGTATTTT. Translated: CASSPQGEGTQYF.

The chain combines TRBV27 with TRBJ2-7; D assignment may be TRBD1 or TRBD2 (5 bases each). Deletions cut 5 bases from V and 0 bases from J, with 11 bases between. CDR1 is MNHEY, CDR2 SMNVEV, per germline (reference sequence). This CDR3 comprises 14 residues. CDR3 DNA sequence: TGTGCCAGCAGTCGGGGACGAGCCTCCTACGAGCAGTACTTC. Amino acid sequence: CASSRGRASYEQYF.

The chain has TRBV6-6 and TRBJ2-1, with D possibly TRBD2 on 6 matching bases. Germline lookup yields CDR1 MNHNY and CDR2 SVGAGI (reference sequence). There are 15 residues in the CDR3. Trimming stripped 6 bases from V and 6 bases from J, with 18 bases between. CDR3 DNA: TGTGCCAGCAGCCCCGTGGTAGCGGCGACCAATGAGCAGTTCTTC. Translated: CASSPVVAATNEQFF.

V and J are TRBV29-1 and TRBJ2-1, with D perhaps TRBD1 (5 bases). In germline, CDR1 is SQVTM, CDR2 ANQGSEA. The CDR3 runs to 13 residues. Trimming took 4 bases from V and 4 from J, leaving 11 bases between them. This chain's CDR3 is CSVVIGHYNEQFF. DNA of the CDR3: TGCAGCGTTGTGATTGGACATTACAATGAGCAGTTCTTC.

The chain links TRBV28 to TRBJ1-5; no firm D call. V lost 6 bases and J lost 7, with 7 bases in between. Germline lookup yields CDR1 MDHEN and CDR2 SYDVKM. The length of the CDR3 is 11 residues. For the CDR3, the DNA is TGTGCCAGCAGCCCCAACCAGCCCCAGCATTTT. Translated: CASSPNQPQHF.

The chain links TRBV29-1 to TRBJ2-7; D remains ambiguous. CDR1 and CDR2 (germline): SQVTM, ANQGSEA. The CDR3 runs 16 residues. With 2 bases removed from V and 2 bases from J, the gap between germline ends came to 19 bases. CDR3 in amino acids: CSVEISLGYATYEQYF. CDR3 bases: TGCAGCGTTGAAATTAGCTTGGGATACGCTACCTACGAGCAGTACTTC.

V and J are TRBV11-2 and TRBJ2-3; unclear D gene. Per germline, CDR1 SGHAT and CDR2 FQNNGV. This CDR3 is built from 15 residues. V was shortened by 5 bases and J by 0 bases, with 12 bases between the two germline ends. CDR3 loop: CASSLRGLSTDTQYF. The CDR3 DNA sequence: TGTGCCAGCAGCCTCCGTGGGTTGAGCACAGATACGCAGTATTTT.

The chain combines TRBV7-9 with TRBJ1-2; 7 positions agree with TRBD1. The V gene end was trimmed by 5 bases and the J gene end by 8 bases; junction bases not matched to a gene: 5. Germline V lookup: CDR1 SEHNR, CDR2 FQNEAQ (reference sequence). The CDR3 is 12 residues long. CDR3 residues: CASSPGTEGYTF. CDR3 nucleotides: TGTGCCAGCAGCCCCGGGACAGAAGGCTACACCTTC.

The J gene is TRBJ2-7, the V gene TRBV7-2, with 9 positions matching TRBD2. Trimming cost V 5 bases and J 4 bases; bases outside gene matches: 9. The CDR3 sequence is 15 residues long. Looked up from germline, CDR1 is SGHTA and CDR2 is FQGNSA. The CDR3: CASSRGNAGGYEQYF. The CDR3 DNA sequence: TGTGCCAGCAGCCGCGGTAACGCGGGGGGGTACGAGCAGTACTTC.

V usage is TRBV5-8 and J usage is TRBJ2-5; 7 nucleotides align to TRBD2. Losses at the gene ends were 0 bases for V and 2 bases for J; bases not matched to a gene: 7. The CDR3 runs to 16 residues. CDR1 and CDR2 from the germline V gene are SGHTS and YDEGEE. The CDR3 reads CASSLGQAGSQETQYF. The DNA for the CDR3 is TGTGCCAGCAGCTTGGGTCAAGCGGGGTCTCAAGAGACCCAGTACTTC.

Worth noting for this clone: This same CDR3 is encoded by further DNA sequences in the sample. The chain couples TRBV7-9 to TRBJ1-3, with 11 bases that match TRBD1. Germline V gene lookup returns CDR1 SEHNR and CDR2 FQNEAQ (reference sequence). The CDR3 totals 16 residues. V shed 6 bases and J 6 bases; nucleotides not matched to a gene: 10. CDR3 residues: CASSHILGQGENTIYF. The CDR3 nucleotides read TGTGCCAGCAGTCATATCCTGGGACAGGGGGAAAACACCATATATTTT.

This chain joins TRBV7-3 and TRBJ2-1; the D gene is possibly TRBD1 (8 bases). Germline lookup yields CDR1 SGHTA and CDR2 FQGTGA. This CDR3 has 15 amino acids. Trimming left V 1 base short and J 6 bases short, with 13 bases between. Here the CDR3 DNA reads TGTGCCAGCAGCTTAAACAGGGGGGGACGCAATGAGCAGTTCTTC. It translates to CASSLNRGGRNEQFF.

This clone was recorded a few times. An end of the junction differs from the germline gene, which may be a read error. This sequence joins TRBV6-6 and TRBJ2-2; the D gene is possibly TRBD1 (6 bases). This CDR3 contains 14 residues. Germline V gives CDR1 MNHNY, CDR2 SVGAGI (reference sequence). Written as DNA, the CDR3 is TGTGCCAGCATTTACAGGGAAGACACCGGGGAGCTGTTTTTT. This translates into CASIYREDTGELFF.

This sequence joins TRBV6-1 and TRBJ1-1; TRBD1 might be the D (5 bases). Between the trimmed V and J ends, which lost 4 bases and 2 bases, there was a span of 11 bases. The CDR3 extends over 14 amino acids. Germline V lookup: CDR1 MNHNS, CDR2 SASEGT. CDR3 sequence: CASSVRGFNTEAFF. The CDR3 DNA sequence: TGTGCCAGCAGTGTTCGGGGCTTCAACACTGAAGCTTTCTTT.

The chain recombines TRBV4-1 with TRBJ2-7; D could derive from TRBD1 or TRBD2 (7 bases each). Germline lookup yields CDR1 MGHRA and CDR2 YSYEKL. Trimming stripped 4 bases from V and 4 bases from J, with 17 bases between. This CDR3 spans 15 amino acids. The CDR3 DNA follows: TGCGCCAGCAGCCCCCACGCCAGGGGGGGATACGAGCAGTACTTC. Translation gives CASSPHARGGYEQYF.

The chain couples TRBV11-2 to TRBJ2-2; no firm D call. The germline V gene encodes CDR1 SGHAT and CDR2 FQNNGV. V was cut by 0 bases and J by 4 bases, with 9 bases left in between. The CDR3 is 15 amino acids. The CDR3 reads CASSLEVEGTGELFF. CDR3 nucleotide sequence: TGTGCCAGCAGCTTAGAAGTGGAAGGCACCGGGGAGCTGTTTTTT. Full variable domain (outside the CDR3, taken from reference TRBV11-2 and TRBJ2-2): EAGVAQSPRYKIIEKRQSVAFWCNPISGHATLYWYQQILGQGPKLLIQFQNNGVVDDSQLPKDRFSAERLKGVDSTLKIQPAKLEDSAVYLCASSLEVEGTGELFFGEGSRLTVL.

The rearrangement links TRBV27 to TRBJ2-3; 7 bases are a match to TRBD2. Germline CDR1 MNHEY, CDR2 SMNVEV (reference sequence). This CDR3 has 13 residues. V lost 7 bases to trimming and J lost 4 bases; unmatched junction nucleotides: 5. CDR3 protein: CASTTRGADTQYF. In DNA, the CDR3 is TGTGCCAGCACCACCCGGGGGGCAGATACGCAGTATTTT.

The CDR3, as DNA: TGTGCCAGCTCATCCCAGGACAGTAGCAATCAGCCCCAGCATTTT. This codes for CASSSQDSSNQPQHF. V gene TRBV18 combines with J gene TRBJ1-5; D perhaps matches TRBD1 (6 bases). The CDR3 extends over 15 amino acids. V lost 5 bases and J 0 bases, leaving 11 bases between the germline ends. Germline lookup yields CDR1 KGHSH and CDR2 LQKENI.